This T cell receptor (beta chain) was identified in a study of Ad26.COV2.S vaccination and SARS-CoV-2 variants. About the research overall: Within the COV1001 Ad26.COV2.S trial arm, the donor was enrolled. Into the muscle, Ad26.COV2.S was dosed once or twice, 56 days apart.

Documented treatment: around 19 received Ad26.COV2.S at low or high dose, single or two shots; 5 received placebo; per-sample allocation not given. Samples came from day 63 after the first vaccine or placebo injection. This person who donated was an adult of 18-55 years in Boston. Spike of the Wuhan-strain SARS-CoV-2 was expressed by an Ad26 vector, which formed the vaccine. Trimming shortened V by 1 base and J by 0 bases, and 13 bases separated the two germline ends. This CDR3 spans 16 amino acids. In germline, CDR1 is LGHNT, CDR2 FRNRAP. The assay was immunoSEQ multiplex PCR, and TCRdb's table has in-frame clones only and misses some. The sample lists some 340,000 clones, more than 70% occurring once.

This sequence originates from a person aged 18-65 years who received the Ad26.COV2.S COVID-19 vaccine or a placebo. This rearrangement joins TRBV12-5 to TRBJ2-7; the D gene is possibly TRBD1 (6 bases). This sample comprised peripheral blood, obtained in a trial of Ad26.COV2.S vaccine versus placebo. CDR3 sequence: CASGLGVGDTSYEQYF. Written as DNA, the CDR3 is TGTGCTAGTGGTTTGGGAGTCGGGGACACCTCCTACGAGCAGTACTTC.